The clone carrying this T cell receptor beta chain was detected a few times. The target antigen is unknown. The people who gave samples were healthy Caucasians from Russia, aged roughly 6 to 90. This record comes from a study of blood T cells in healthy people across ages. The study's findings and limits: Long-lived donors carried more naive CD4+ cells and greater diversity than aged donors. The study lacked donor CMV status, which possibly confounded expanded clonotype changes.

CDR3 length equals 14 residues. Germline V gene lookup returns CDR1 DFQATT and CDR2 SNEGSKA (reference sequence). V lost 6 bases, J lost 4 bases, and 9 bases stayed unmatched. Alongside a J-beta primer mix, a sample-barcoded 5' primer served in a second PCR lasting about 7 to 11 cycles. Each cDNA molecule was tagged by a template-switch adaptor with 12 random nucleotides. TCRdb used MiXCR to reprocess the 5' RACE reads, holding one entry per CDR3 protein. Among about 1.5 million distinct CDR3 sequences listed, 42% were seen once. The receptor comes from a woman between 18 and 29 years old in good health. Sequencing was done on a sample of blood. This rearrangement joins TRBV20-1 to TRBJ2-1, with TRBD2 identical over 7 bases. As DNA, the CDR3 is TGCAGTGCCTATTCCAGCGGGGCTTACAATGAGCAGTTCTTC. Its translation is CSAYSSGAYNEQFF.